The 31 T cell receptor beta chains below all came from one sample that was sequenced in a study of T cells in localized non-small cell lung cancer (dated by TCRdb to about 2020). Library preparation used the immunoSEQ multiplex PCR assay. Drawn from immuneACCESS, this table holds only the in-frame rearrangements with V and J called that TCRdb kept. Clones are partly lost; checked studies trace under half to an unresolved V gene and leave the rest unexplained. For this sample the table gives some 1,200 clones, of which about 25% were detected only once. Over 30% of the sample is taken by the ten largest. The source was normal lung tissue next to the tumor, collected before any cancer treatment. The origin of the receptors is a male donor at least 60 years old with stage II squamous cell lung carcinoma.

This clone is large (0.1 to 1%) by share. Written as DNA, the CDR3 is TGCAGCGTTGAACTCGGGGGCACCTACAATGAGCAGTTCTTC. Its protein product is CSVELGGTYNEQFF. The gene calls are TRBV29-1 and TRBJ2-1; either TRBD1 or TRBD2 may supply D (6 bases each). The germline CDR1 and CDR2 sequences are SQVTM and ANQGSEA. The CDR3 length is 14 residues. The V end was cut by 2 bases, the J end by 2 bases, with 10 bases between.

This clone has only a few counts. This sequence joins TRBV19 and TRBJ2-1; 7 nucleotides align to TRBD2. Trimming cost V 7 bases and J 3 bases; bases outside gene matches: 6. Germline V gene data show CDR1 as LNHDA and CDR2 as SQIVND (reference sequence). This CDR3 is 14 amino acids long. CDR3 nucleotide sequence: TGTGCCAGTAAAAGGCGGGAGAACTACAATGAGCAGTTCTTC. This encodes CASKRRENYNEQFF.

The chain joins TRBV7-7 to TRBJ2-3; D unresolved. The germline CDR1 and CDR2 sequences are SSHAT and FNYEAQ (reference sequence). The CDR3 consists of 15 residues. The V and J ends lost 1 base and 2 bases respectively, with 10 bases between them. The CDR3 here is CASSLVVVLTDTQYF. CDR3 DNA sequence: TGTGCCAGCAGCTTAGTCGTCGTGCTCACAGATACGCAGTATTTT.

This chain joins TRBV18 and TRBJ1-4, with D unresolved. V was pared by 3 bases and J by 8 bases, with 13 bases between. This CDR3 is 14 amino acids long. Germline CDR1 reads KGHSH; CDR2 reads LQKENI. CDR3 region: CASSPIATEEKLFF. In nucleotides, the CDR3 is TGTGCCAGCTCACCCATCGCAACGGAGGAAAAACTGTTTTTT.

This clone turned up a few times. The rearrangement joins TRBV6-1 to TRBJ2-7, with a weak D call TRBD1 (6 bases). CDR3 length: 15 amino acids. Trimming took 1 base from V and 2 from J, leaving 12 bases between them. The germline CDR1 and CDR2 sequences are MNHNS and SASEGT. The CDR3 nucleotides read TGTGCCAGCAGTGAAGGGGACAAGGGGGCCTACGAGCAGTACGTC. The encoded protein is CASSEGDKGAYEQYV.

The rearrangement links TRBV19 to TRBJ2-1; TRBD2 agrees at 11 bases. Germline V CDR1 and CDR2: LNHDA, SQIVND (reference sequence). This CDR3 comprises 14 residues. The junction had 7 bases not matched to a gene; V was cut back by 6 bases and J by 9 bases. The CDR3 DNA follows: TGTGCCAGTAGGCTGGATAGCGGGAGGGGTGAGCAGTTCTTC. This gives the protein CASRLDSGRGEQFF.

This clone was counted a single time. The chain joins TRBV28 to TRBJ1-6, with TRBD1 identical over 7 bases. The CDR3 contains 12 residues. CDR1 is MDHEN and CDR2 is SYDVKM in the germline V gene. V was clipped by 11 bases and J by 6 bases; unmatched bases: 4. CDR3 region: CAGRGLNSPLHF. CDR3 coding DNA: TGTGCCGGGAGGGGGCTTAATTCACCCCTCCACTTT.

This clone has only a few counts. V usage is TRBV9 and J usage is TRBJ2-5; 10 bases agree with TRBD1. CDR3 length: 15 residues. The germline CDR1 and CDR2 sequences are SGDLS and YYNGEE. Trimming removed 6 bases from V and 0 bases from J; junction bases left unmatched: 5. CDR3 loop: CASTTTGGNQETQYF. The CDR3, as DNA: TGTGCCAGCACTACGACAGGGGGCAACCAAGAGACCCAGTACTTC.

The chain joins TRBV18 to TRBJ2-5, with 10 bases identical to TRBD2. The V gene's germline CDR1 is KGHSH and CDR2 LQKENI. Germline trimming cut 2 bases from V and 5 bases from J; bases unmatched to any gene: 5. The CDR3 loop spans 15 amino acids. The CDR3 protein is CASSPASGSRETQYF. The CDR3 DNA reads TGTGCCAGCTCACCAGCTAGCGGGAGTCGGGAGACCCAGTACTTC.

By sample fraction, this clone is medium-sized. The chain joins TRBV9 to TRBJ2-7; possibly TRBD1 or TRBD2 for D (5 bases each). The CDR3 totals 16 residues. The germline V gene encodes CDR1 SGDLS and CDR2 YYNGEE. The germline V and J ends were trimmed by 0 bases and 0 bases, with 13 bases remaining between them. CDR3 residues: CASSVGGTAFSYEQYF. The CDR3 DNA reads TGTGCCAGCAGCGTAGGAGGGACCGCCTTCTCCTACGAGCAGTACTTC.

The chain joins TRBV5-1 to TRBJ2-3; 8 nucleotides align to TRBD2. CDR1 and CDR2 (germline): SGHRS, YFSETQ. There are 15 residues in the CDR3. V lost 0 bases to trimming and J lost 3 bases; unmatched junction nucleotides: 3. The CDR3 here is CASSLAAGDTDTQYF. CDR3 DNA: TGCGCCAGCAGCTTGGCAGCGGGGGATACAGATACGCAGTATTTT.

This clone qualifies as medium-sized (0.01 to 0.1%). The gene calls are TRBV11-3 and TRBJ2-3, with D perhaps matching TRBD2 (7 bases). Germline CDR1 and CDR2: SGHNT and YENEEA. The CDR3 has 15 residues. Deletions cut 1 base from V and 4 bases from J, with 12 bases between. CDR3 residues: CASSLGGGASDTQYF. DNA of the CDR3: TGTGCCAGCAGCTTAGGTGGGGGGGCGTCAGATACGCAGTATTTT. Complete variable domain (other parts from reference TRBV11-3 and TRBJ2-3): EAGVVQSPRYKIIEKKQPVAFWCNPISGHNTLYWYLQNLGQGPELLIRYENEEAVDDSQLPKDRFSAERLKGVDSTLKIQPAELGDSAVYLCASSLGGGASDTQYFGPGTRLTVL.

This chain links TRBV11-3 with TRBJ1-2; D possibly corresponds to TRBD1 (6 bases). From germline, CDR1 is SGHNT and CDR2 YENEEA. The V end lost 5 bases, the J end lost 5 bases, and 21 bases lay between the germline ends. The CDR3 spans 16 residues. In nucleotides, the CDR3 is TGTGCCAGCAGCCCCCCCGATGGGGGCACGACTTATGGCTACACCTTC. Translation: CASSPPDGGTTYGYTF.

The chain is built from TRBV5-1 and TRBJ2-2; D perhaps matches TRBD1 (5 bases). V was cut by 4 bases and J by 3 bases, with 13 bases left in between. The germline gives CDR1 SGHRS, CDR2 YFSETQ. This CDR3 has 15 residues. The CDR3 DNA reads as TGCGCCAGCAGCCCGGACAACCCTGACACCGGGGAGCTGTTTTTT. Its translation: CASSPDNPDTGELFF.

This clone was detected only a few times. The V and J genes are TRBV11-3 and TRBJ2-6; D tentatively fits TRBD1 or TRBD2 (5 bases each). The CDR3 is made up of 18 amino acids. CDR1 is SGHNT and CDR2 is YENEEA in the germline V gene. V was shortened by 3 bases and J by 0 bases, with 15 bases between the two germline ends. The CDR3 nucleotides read TGTGCCAGCAGCTTGAAGGTTCGGGACCCCTCTGGGGCCAACGTCCTGACTTTC. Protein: CASSLKVRDPSGANVLTF. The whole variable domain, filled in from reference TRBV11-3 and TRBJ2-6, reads EAGVVQSPRYKIIEKKQPVAFWCNPISGHNTLYWYLQNLGQGPELLIRYENEEAVDDSQLPKDRFSAERLKGVDSTLKIQPAELGDSAVYLCASSLKVRDPSGANVLTFGAGSRLTVL.

The CDR3 DNA follows: TGTGCCAGTAAAGGGCAGGATTTCCTCTCCTACGAGCAGTACTTC. Residues: CASKGQDFLSYEQYF. The J gene is TRBJ2-7, the V gene TRBV19; D not resolved. V dropped 7 bases and J dropped 0 bases, with 16 bases sitting between them. There are 15 residues in the CDR3. Germline assignment: CDR1 LNHDA and CDR2 SQIVND (reference sequence).

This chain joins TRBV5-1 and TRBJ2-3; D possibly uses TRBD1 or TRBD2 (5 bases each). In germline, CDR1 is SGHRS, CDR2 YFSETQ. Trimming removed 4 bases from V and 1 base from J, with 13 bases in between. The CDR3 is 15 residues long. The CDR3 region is CASSLGTVGTDTQYF. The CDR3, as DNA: TGCGCCAGCAGCCTCGGGACGGTGGGCACAGATACGCAGTATTTT.

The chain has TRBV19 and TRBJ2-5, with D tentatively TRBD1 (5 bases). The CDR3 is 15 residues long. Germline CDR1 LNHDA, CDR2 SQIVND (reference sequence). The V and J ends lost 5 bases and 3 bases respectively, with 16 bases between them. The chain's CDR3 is CASSVIGAGKETQYF. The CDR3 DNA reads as TGTGCCAGTAGTGTAATTGGGGCAGGAAAAGAGACCCAGTACTTC. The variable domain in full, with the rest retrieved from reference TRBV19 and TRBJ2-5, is DGGITQSPKYLFRKEGQNVTLSCEQNLNHDAMYWYRQDPGQGLRLIYYSQIVNDFQKGDIAEGYSVSREKKESFPLTVTSAQKNPTAFYLCASSVIGAGKETQYFGPGTRLLVL.

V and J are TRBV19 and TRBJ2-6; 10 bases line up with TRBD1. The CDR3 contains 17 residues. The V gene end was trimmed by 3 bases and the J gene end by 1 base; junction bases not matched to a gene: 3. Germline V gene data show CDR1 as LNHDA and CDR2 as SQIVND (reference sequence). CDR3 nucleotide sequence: TGTGCCAGTAGTATGGGGGACAGGGGATCTGGGGCCAACGTCCTGACTTTC. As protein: CASSMGDRGSGANVLTF.

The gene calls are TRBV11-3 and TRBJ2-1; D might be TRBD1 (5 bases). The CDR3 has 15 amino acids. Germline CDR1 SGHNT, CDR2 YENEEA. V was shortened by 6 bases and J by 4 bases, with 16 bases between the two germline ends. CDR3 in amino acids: CASSWVRVGYNEQFF. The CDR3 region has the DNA TGTGCCAGCAGTTGGGTCAGGGTGGGATACAATGAGCAGTTCTTC.

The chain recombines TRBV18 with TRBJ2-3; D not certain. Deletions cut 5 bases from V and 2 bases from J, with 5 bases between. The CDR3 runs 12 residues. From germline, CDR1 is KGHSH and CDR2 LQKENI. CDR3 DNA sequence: TGTGCCAGCTCAGTAGCCACAGATACGCAGTATTTT. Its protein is CASSVATDTQYF. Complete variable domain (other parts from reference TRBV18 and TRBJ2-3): NAGVMQNPRHLVRRRGQEARLRCSPMKGHSHVYWYRQLPEEGLKFMVYLQKENIIDESGMPKERFSAEFPKEGPSILRIQQVVRGDSAAYFCASSVATDTQYFGPGTRLTVL.

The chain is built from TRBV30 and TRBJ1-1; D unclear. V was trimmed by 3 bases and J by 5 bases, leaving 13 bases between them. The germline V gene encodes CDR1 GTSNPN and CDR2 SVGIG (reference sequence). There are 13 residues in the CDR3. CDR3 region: CAWSTGFGTEAFF. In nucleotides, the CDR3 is TGTGCCTGGAGCACGGGGTTTGGGACTGAAGCTTTCTTT.

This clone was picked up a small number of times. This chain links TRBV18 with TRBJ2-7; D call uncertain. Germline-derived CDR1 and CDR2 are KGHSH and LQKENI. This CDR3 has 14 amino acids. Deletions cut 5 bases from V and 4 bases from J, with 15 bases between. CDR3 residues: CASSTSGRRYEQYF. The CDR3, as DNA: TGTGCCAGCTCAACCTCAGGCCGGCGGTACGAGCAGTACTTC.

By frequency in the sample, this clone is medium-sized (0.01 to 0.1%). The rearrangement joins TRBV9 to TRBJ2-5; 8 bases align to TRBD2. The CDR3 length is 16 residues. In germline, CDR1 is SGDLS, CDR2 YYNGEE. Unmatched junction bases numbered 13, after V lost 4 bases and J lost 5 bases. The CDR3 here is CASSPPTGGLSETQYF. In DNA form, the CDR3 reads TGTGCCAGCAGCCCCCCGACGGGAGGGTTATCGGAGACCCAGTACTTC.

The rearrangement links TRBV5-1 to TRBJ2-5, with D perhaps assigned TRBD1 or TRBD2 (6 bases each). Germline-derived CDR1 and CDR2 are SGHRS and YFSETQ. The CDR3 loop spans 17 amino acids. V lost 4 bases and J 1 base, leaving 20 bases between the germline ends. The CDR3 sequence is CASSLGRGPLRQETQYF. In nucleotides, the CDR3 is TGCGCCAGCAGCCTGGGCCGGGGGCCCCTTCGCCAAGAGACCCAGTACTTC.

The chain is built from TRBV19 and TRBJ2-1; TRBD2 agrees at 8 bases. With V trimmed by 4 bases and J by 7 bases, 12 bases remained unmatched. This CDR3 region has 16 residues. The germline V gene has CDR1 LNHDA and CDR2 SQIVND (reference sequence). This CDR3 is CASSTPEAGDGNEQFF. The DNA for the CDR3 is TGTGCCAGTAGTACCCCCGAAGCGGGAGATGGAAATGAGCAGTTCTTC.

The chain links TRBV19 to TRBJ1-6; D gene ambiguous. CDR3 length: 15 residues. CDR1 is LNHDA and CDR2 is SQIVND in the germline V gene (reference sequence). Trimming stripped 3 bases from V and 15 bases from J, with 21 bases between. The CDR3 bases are TGTGCCAGTAGTATCGGGCAGGCCCCAATTCTGAACCTCCACTTT. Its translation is CASSIGQAPILNLHF.

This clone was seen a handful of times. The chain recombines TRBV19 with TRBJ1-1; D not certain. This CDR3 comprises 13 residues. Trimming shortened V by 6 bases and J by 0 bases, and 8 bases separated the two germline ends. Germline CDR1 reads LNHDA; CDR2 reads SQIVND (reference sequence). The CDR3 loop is CASSYGLNTEAFF. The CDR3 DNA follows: TGTGCCAGTAGCTATGGACTGAACACTGAAGCTTTCTTT.

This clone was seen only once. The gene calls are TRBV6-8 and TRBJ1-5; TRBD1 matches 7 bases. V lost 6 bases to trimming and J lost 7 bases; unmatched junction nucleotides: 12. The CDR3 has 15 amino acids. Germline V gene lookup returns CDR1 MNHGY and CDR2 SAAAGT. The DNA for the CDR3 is TGTGCCAGCAGCCGAAACAGGGGACTCGGGCAGCCCCAGCATTTT. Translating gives CASSRNRGLGQPQHF.

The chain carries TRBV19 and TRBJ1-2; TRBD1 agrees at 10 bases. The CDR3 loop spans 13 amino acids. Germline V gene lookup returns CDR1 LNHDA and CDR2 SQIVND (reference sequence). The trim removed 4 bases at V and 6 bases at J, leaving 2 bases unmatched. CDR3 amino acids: CASSTTGGDGYTF. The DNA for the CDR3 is TGTGCCAGTAGTACGACAGGGGGCGATGGCTACACCTTC. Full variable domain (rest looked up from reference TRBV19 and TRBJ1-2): DGGITQSPKYLFRKEGQNVTLSCEQNLNHDAMYWYRQDPGQGLRLIYYSQIVNDFQKGDIAEGYSVSREKKESFPLTVTSAQKNPTAFYLCASSTTGGDGYTFGSGTRLTVV.

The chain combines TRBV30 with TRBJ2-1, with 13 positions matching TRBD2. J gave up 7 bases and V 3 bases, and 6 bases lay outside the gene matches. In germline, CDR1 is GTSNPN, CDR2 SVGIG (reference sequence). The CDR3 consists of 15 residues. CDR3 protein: CAWRGLAGSDNEQFF. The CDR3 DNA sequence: TGTGCCTGGAGGGGACTAGCGGGGTCCGATAATGAGCAGTTCTTC.